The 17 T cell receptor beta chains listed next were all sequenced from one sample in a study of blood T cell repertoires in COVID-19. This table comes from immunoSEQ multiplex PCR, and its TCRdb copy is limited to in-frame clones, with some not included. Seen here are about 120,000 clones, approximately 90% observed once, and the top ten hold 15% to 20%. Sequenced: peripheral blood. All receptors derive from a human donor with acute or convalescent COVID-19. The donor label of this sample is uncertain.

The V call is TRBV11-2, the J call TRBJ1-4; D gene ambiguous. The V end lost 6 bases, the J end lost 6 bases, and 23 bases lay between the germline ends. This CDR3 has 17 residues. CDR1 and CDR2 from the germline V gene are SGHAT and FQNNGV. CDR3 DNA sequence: TGTGCCAGCAGTCCCCCGACTAGTGCGGGTTTCCATGAAAAACTGTTTTTT. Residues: CASSPPTSAGFHEKLFF.

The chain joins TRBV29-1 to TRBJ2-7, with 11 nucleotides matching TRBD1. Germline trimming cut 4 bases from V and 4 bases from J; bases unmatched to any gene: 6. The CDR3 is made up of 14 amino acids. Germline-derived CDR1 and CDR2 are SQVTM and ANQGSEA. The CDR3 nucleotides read TGCAGCGTTGCGTCGGGACAGGGGGGGTACGAGCAGTACTTC. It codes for CSVASGQGGYEQYF.

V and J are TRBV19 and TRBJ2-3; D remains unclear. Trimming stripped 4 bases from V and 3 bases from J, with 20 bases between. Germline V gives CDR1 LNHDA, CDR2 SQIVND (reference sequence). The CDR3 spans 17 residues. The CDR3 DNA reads TGTGCCAGTAGTAGGTTTGGTTCGGTCACTACGACAGATACGCAGTATTTT. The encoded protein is CASSRFGSVTTTDTQYF.

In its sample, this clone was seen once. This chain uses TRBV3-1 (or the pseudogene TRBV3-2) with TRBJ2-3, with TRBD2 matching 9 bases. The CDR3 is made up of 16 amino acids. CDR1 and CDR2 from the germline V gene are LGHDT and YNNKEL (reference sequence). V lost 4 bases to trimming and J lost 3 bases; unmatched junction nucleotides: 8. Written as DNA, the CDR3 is TGTGCCAGCAGCCTTTTAGCGGGAGTCGGAACAGATACGCAGTATTTT. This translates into CASSLLAGVGTDTQYF.

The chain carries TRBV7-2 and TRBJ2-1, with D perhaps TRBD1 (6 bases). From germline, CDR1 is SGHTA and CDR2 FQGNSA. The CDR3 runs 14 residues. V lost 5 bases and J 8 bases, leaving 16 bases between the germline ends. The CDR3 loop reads CASSLPPGHHEQFF. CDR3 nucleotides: TGTGCCAGCAGCCTACCACCGGGACACCATGAGCAGTTCTTC.

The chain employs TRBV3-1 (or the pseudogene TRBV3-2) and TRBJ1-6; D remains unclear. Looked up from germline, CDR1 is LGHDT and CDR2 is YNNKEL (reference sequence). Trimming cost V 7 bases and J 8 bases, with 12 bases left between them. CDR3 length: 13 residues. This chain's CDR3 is CASNLNGDSPLHF. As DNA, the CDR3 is TGTGCCAGCAACCTAAACGGGGATTCACCCCTCCACTTT.

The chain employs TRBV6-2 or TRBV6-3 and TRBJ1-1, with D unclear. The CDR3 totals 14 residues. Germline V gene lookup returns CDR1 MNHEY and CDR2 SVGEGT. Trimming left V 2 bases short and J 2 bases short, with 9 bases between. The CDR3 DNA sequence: TGTGCCAGCAGTTACCGGCAGGCCAACACTGAAGCTTTCTTT. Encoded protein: CASSYRQANTEAFF.

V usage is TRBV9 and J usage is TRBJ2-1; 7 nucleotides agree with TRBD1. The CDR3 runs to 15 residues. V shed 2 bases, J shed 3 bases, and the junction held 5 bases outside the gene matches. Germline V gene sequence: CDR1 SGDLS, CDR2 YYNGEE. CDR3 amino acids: CASSVWDSHYNEQFF. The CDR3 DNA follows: TGTGCCAGCAGCGTCTGGGACAGCCACTACAATGAGCAGTTCTTC.

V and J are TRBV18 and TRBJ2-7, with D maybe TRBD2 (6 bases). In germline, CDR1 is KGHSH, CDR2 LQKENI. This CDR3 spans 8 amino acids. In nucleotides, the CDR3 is TGTGCCAGCTCACGGAGGGAAGTC. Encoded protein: CASSRREV.

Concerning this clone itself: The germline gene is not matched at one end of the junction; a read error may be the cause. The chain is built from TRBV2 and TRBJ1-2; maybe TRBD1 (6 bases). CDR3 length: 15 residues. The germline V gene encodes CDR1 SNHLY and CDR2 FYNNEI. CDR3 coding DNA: TGTGCCAGCAGAGAAGGGTACAGGGCTAACTATGGCTACACCTTC. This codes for CASREGYRANYGYTF.

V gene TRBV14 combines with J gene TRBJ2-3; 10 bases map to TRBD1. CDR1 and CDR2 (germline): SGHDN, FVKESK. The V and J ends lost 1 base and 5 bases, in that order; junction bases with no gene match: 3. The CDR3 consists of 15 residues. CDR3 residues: CASSQAGQGKDTQYF. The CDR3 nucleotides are TGTGCCAGCAGCCAAGCGGGACAGGGGAAAGATACGCAGTATTTT.

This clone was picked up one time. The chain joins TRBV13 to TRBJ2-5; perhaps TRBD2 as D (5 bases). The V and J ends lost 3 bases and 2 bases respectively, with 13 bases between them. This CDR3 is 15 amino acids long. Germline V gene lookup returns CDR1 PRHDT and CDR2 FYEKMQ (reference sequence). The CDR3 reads CASSFGIGEQETQYF. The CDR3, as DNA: TGTGCCAGCAGCTTTGGAATCGGGGAACAAGAGACCCAGTACTTC.

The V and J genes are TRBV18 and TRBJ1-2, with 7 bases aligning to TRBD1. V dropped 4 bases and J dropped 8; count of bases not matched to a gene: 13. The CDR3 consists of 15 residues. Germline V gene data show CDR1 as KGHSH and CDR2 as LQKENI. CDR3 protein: CASSQTGVVFRGYTF. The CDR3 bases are TGTGCCAGCTCACAAACAGGGGTGGTGTTTCGAGGCTACACCTTC.

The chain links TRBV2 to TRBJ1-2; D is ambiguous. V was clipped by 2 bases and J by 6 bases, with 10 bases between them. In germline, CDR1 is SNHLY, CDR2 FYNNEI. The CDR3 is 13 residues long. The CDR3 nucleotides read TGTGCCAGCAGTGAATCAGGATTTGATGGCTACACCTTC. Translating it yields CASSESGFDGYTF.

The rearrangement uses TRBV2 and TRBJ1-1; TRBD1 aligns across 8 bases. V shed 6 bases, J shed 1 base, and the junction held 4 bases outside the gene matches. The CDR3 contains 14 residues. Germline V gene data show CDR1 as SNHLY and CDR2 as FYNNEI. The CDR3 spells CASSEDRANTEAFF. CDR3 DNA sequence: TGTGCCAGCAGCGAGGACAGGGCGAACACTGAAGCTTTCTTT.

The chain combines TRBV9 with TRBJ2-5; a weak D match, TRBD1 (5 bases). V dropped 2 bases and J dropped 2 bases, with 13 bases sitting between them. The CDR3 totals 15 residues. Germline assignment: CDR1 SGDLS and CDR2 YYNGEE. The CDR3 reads CASSVGASDQETQYF. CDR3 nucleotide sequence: TGTGCCAGCAGCGTTGGGGCCTCCGATCAAGAGACCCAGTACTTC.

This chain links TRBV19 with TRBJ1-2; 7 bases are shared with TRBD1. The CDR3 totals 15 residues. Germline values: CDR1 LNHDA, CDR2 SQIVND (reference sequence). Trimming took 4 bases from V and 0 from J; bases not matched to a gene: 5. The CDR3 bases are TGTGCCAGTAGTAAATGGGACAGCGCTAACTATGGCTACACCTTC. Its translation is CASSKWDSANYGYTF.